The clone carrying this T cell receptor (beta chain) was counted between two and nine times. The sample comes from a study of T-cell memory formation after mild COVID-19. About the study: In these data, TCR clusters were largely donor specific.

TCRdb re-called the 5' RACE reads with MiXCR, one entry per CDR3 protein. The table records around 320,000 distinct CDR3 sequences, 15% to 20% of them present only once. In germline, CDR1 is SEHNR, CDR2 FQNEAQ (reference sequence). Trimming took off 6 bases at V and 2 bases at J, with 13 bases between the two ends. The CDR3 is made up of 14 amino acids. This sequence was found in a man aged 18 to 30 who had mild COVID-19 (a few samples of this study predate the infection). Cell type and time point are not known. J is TRBJ1-2 and V is TRBV7-9, with D perhaps TRBD1 (5 bases). Sequencing used PBMCs or a T cell subset sorted from them (not recorded which). CDR3 sequence reads: CASSMGPGNYGYTF. CDR3 nucleotides: TGTGCCAGCAGTATGGGGCCCGGAAACTATGGCTACACCTTC.